Shown below are 5 T cell receptor beta chains from a single sample sequenced in a study of cytomegalovirus exposure and HLA in healthy donors. With 60 Vbeta and 13 Jbeta primers, the PCR was carried out. Profiling relied on immunoSEQ multiplex PCR, and the TCRdb table lists in-frame clones only, not all of them. This table holds 140,000 to 150,000 clones, roughly four fifths found once. The sequencing input was PBMCs. All receptors come from a man aged 40-55 years in good health and CMV-seropositive.

The chain carries TRBV5-8 and TRBJ1-2; tentatively, D is TRBD1 (6 bases). Trimming pared 1 base from V and 7 bases from J, leaving 8 bases between. CDR3 length equals 12 residues. The germline V gene has CDR1 SGHTS and CDR2 YDEGEE. Written as DNA, the CDR3 is TGTGCCAGCAGCTTGAAAGGGGGTGGCTACACCTTC. The encoded protein is CASSLKGGGYTF. The full variable domain, completed using reference TRBV5-8 and TRBJ1-2, is EAGVTQSPTHLIKTRGQQATLRCSPISGHTSVYWYQQALGLGLQFLLWYDEGEERNRGNFPPRFSGRQFPNYSSELNVNALELEDSALYLCASSLKGGGYTFGSGTRLTVV.

The chain carries TRBV27 and TRBJ1-3; D may be TRBD1 (6 bases). CDR1 is MNHEY, CDR2 SMNVEV, per germline (reference sequence). Trimming stripped 8 bases from V and 0 bases from J, with 14 bases between. CDR3 size: 15 residues. The CDR3 bases are TGTGCCAGCTGGAGCAGGGGCAACTCTGGAAACACCATATATTTT. Its translation: CASWSRGNSGNTIYF.

This clone appeared a single time. The J gene is TRBJ1-1, the V gene TRBV11-2; 8 nucleotides align to TRBD1. Per the germline V gene, CDR1 is SGHAT and CDR2 is FQNNGV. V lost 4 bases, J lost 1 base, and 5 bases stayed unmatched. The CDR3 length is 15 residues. Here the CDR3 DNA reads TGTGCCAGCAGCTCAGCTGACAGGGGGAACACTGAAGCTTTCTTT. Translation gives CASSSADRGNTEAFF. The full variable domain, with the rest looked up from reference TRBV11-2 and TRBJ1-1, is EAGVAQSPRYKIIEKRQSVAFWCNPISGHATLYWYQQILGQGPKLLIQFQNNGVVDDSQLPKDRFSAERLKGVDSTLKIQPAKLEDSAVYLCASSSADRGNTEAFFGQGTRLTVV.

This clone was counted a few times. V usage is TRBV30 and J usage is TRBJ1-4; D perhaps matches TRBD1 (6 bases). Trimming pared 3 bases from V and 7 bases from J, leaving 18 bases between. The germline CDR1 and CDR2 sequences are GTSNPN and SVGIG (reference sequence). CDR3 length: 15 amino acids. DNA for the CDR3: TGTGCCTGGAGACTGCAGGGGTCGGCGGCTGAAAAACTGTTTTTT. This gives the protein CAWRLQGSAAEKLFF.

A word on this clone: The same CDR3 also results from other DNA sequences found in this sample. The chain links TRBV5-5 to TRBJ2-2; 7 bases line up with TRBD1. Germline trimming cut 2 bases from V and 1 base from J; bases unmatched to any gene: 11. The CDR3 spans 18 residues. Germline V gives CDR1 SGHKS, CDR2 YYEKEE (reference sequence). This CDR3 is CASSLARGGAWNTGELFF. Here the CDR3 DNA reads TGTGCCAGCAGCTTAGCCAGAGGGGGCGCATGGAACACCGGGGAGCTGTTTTTT.